This T cell receptor (beta chain) was sequenced for a study of blood T cell repertoires in COVID-19. About the study: In each case, the material was cDNA or gDNA derived from T cells, B-cell-depleted T cells, or PBMCs.

There are 14 residues in the CDR3. The germline CDR1 and CDR2 sequences are SGHDT and YYEEEE. Losses at the gene ends were 5 bases for V and 5 bases for J; bases not matched to a gene: 6. Clones were sequenced by immunoSEQ multiplex PCR, and TCRdb holds only the in-frame ones, with some missing. Here the sample spans roughly 400,000 clones, roughly nine tenths being singletons. This TCR was recovered from a woman in her forties who had been exposed to COVID-19. Material for sequencing was PBMCs or T cells enriched from blood (not recorded which). The chain links TRBV5-6 to TRBJ2-1; 8 bases map to TRBD1. CDR3 in amino acids: CASRYRGSNNEQFF. As DNA, the CDR3 is TGTGCCAGCAGATACAGGGGGAGCAACAATGAGCAGTTCTTC.